Listed here is a single T cell receptor (beta chain). What antigen it recognizes has not been identified. The sample holds no much larger clone one base away, and base qualities are not on file. This sample is part of a study of control samples from healthy donors and cancer patients (TCRdb year 2020). From the cysteine through the phenylalanine, the CDR3 covers 17 amino acids. CDR3 DNA only is kept here, 51 bases in frame from base 1. From the germline V gene, CDR1 is SGHRS and CDR2 is YFSETQ. The germline V and J ends show losses of 3 bases and 4 bases respectively, and no gene match explains 7 bases of the junction. Library method: the immunoSEQ multiplex PCR assay. The table comes from immuneACCESS by way of TCRdb, which keeps in-frame sequences with V and J called. Part of the clones is missing from these tables; in studies checked, under half for an unresolved V gene and the rest for unknown reasons. Present in this sample are approximately 220,000 clones, 90% to 95% of which were seen just once. The ten most abundant clones make up approximately 1.5% of the sample.

The chain links TRBV5-1 with TRBJ1-4; TRBD1 agrees with 12 junctional bases. Source material: blood. This TCR came from a middle-aged man in good health. The base sequence is TGCGCCAGCAGCTCCGGGACAGGGGGCAGGGGTAATGAAAAACTGTTTTTT. This yields the protein CASSSGTGGRGNEKLFF.